This T cell receptor (beta chain) emerged from a study of CD8+ T cells in alopecia areata. Study results and caveats: Scalp samples also yield sequences from resident alphabeta T cells of normal skin. Affected lesional scalp, above all in alopecia totalis/universalis, was more clonal than normal scalp.

Extraction of RNA preceded its reverse transcription into cDNA, which served as the sequencing template. Data came from immunoSEQ multiplex PCR; TCRdb stores just in-frame clones and leaves some out. The table has 120,000 or so clones, 47% seen once. A note on this clone: Its cognate antigen is unknown.

Individuals with alopecia areata gave both lesional scalp punch biopsies and peripheral blood for collection. PBMC-derived CD4+ and CD8+ T cells were sorted. Germline V CDR1 and CDR2: SQVTM, ANQGSEA. The CDR3 is 14 residues long. V was clipped by 6 bases and J by 1 base, with 16 bases between them. The sequence was obtained from a human donor with alopecia areata. The sample consisted of NKG2D-low CD8+ T cells sorted from blood. The chain carries TRBV29-1 and TRBJ2-7; D is uncertain. CDR3 loop: CSVDQAAESYEQYF. CDR3 bases: TGCAGCGTGGACCAGGCGGCGGAATCCTACGAGCAGTACTTC.